The rows below give T cell receptor beta chains drawn from one sample of a study of blood T cells in healthy people across ages. TCRdb reprocessed the 5' RACE reads via MiXCR and lists one record per CDR3 protein. Of about 1.4 million distinct CDR3 sequences listed, approximately 60% are singletons. Sequencing was carried out using blood. These receptors came from a man between 18 and 29 years old in good health. Both conserved end residues are part of each CDR3. Fields, in order: J gene, clone size, V gene, D gene, CDR3 protein, CDR3 DNA. The D gene is left open where the match is weak. Not every row has a clone size; where given, it reads once, few, many or a size class.

TRBJ2-6	.	TRBV3-1	.	CASSQVRSSGANVLTF	TGTGCCAGCAGCCAAGTCAGAAGCTCTGGGGCCAACGTCCTGACTTTC
TRBJ2-7	.	TRBV6-2/TRBV6-3	TRBD2	CASSYPGLAALATYEQYF	TGTGCCAGCAGTTACCCTGGACTAGCGGCCCTTGCAACCTACGAGCAGTACTTC
TRBJ1-1	.	TRBV12-3/TRBV12-4	.	CASSQRLRNTEAFF	TGTGCCAGCAGTCAAAGGCTGCGGAACACTGAAGCTTTCTTT
TRBJ2-4	.	TRBV12-3/TRBV12-4	.	CASTPPDLWGESLAKNIQYF	TGTGCCAGCACCCCACCAGATCTGTGGGGGGAATCTCTAGCCAAAAACATTCAGTACTTC
TRBJ2-3	.	TRBV20-1	.	CSARVKGQGRTDTQYF	TGCAGTGCTAGGGTCAAGGGGCAGGGGAGAACAGATACGCAGTATTTT
TRBJ1-2	.	TRBV3-1	.	CASSQGAVTF	TGTGCCAGCAGCCAAGGTGCGGTCACCTTC
TRBJ2-7	once	TRBV6-5	.	CASSYSHVYEQYF	TGTGCCAGCAGTTACTCGCACGTTTACGAGCAGTACTTC
TRBJ1-6	few	TRBV28	.	CASTPGTPYNSPLHF	TGTGCCAGTACACCCGGGACACCTTATAATTCACCCCTCCACTTT
TRBJ1-2	.	TRBV10-1	.	CASSENRASGYTF	TGCGCCAGCAGTGAGAACAGGGCGAGTGGCTACACCTTC
TRBJ2-3	.	TRBV4-3	.	CASSRVLAPGTDTQYF	TGCGCCAGCAGCCGCGTTCTAGCCCCCGGCACAGATACGCAGTATTTT
TRBJ1-6	.	TRBV4-1	.	CASSGVLGPDNSPLHF	TGCGCCAGCAGCGGGGTCTTGGGGCCTGACAATTCACCCCTCCACTTT
TRBJ2-1	.	TRBV20-1	TRBD2	CSARGAGGSSYNEQFF	TGCAGTGCTAGAGGAGCGGGGGGGAGCTCCTACAATGAGCAGTTCTTC
TRBJ2-7	.	TRBV12-3/TRBV12-4	TRBD1	CASSLSGTEPHEQYF	TGTGCCAGCAGTTTATCCGGGACAGAGCCCCACGAGCAGTACTTC
TRBJ2-7	few	TRBV7-8	.	CASQAELGSYEQYF	TGTGCCAGCCAGGCCGAACTGGGATCCTACGAGCAGTACTTC
TRBJ2-6	.	TRBV13	.	CASSLTGEGANVLTF	TGTGCCAGCAGCTTAACGGGGGAAGGGGCCAACGTCCTGACTTTC
TRBJ2-1	once	TRBV20-1	.	CSANAPSGKNNEQFF	TGCAGTGCTAACGCCCCGAGCGGAAAAAACAATGAGCAGTTCTTC
TRBJ1-2	.	TRBV6-1	TRBD1	CASSPKGGLANYGYTF	TGTGCCAGCAGTCCGAAAGGGGGCTTAGCTAACTATGGCTACACCTTC
TRBJ2-7	.	TRBV11-2	.	CASSLAPGPGPPYEQYF	TGTGCCAGCAGCTTAGCCCCGGGACCCGGGCCACCCTACGAGCAGTACTTC
TRBJ2-3	.	TRBV13	TRBD2	CASTKAGAGDTQYF	TGTGCCAGCACAAAGGCGGGAGCAGGAGATACGCAGTATTTT
TRBJ1-2	.	TRBV11-2	.	CASSSRGWGNGYTF	TGTGCCAGCAGCAGCAGGGGTTGGGGAAATGGCTACACCTTC
TRBJ2-1	.	TRBV4-1	TRBD2	CASSRPGLAQTSSYNEQFF	TGCGCCAGCAGCCGTCCGGGACTAGCGCAAACCAGCTCCTACAATGAGCAGTTCTTC
TRBJ2-5	many	TRBV7-9	.	CASSLAPQETQYF	TGTGCCAGCAGCTTAGCCCCCCAAGAGACCCAGTACTTC
TRBJ2-7	.	TRBV20-1	.	CSARDTDYEQYF	TGCAGTGCTAGAGATACAGACTACGAGCAGTACTTC
TRBJ1-2	.	TRBV7-2	.	CASSSRGGYGYTF	TGTGCCAGCAGCTCCCGGGGAGGCTATGGCTACACCTTC
TRBJ1-5	few	TRBV4-1	.	CASSQEGDNQPQHF	TGCGCCAGCAGCCAAGAAGGGGACAATCAGCCCCAGCATTTT
TRBJ1-6	once	TRBV5-1	.	CASSVWDISYSPLHF	TGCGCCAGCAGCGTATGGGACATTTCGTATTCACCCCTCCACTTT
TRBJ2-7	.	TRBV4-1	.	CASSQEPAQGLYEQYF	TGCGCCAGCAGCCAAGAGCCGGCACAGGGTCTATACGAGCAGTACTTC
TRBJ2-2	once	TRBV14	.	CASSPYRTAWGTGELFF	TGTGCCAGCAGCCCATACAGGACGGCGTGGGGCACCGGGGAGCTGTTTTTT
TRBJ2-7	few	TRBV20-1	.	CSASLVGEQYF	TGCAGTGCTAGTTTGGTTGGCGAGCAGTACTTC
TRBJ2-5	.	TRBV20-1	.	CSARSAVETQYF	TGCAGTGCTAGGTCCGCGGTGGAGACCCAGTACTTC
TRBJ2-3	.	TRBV4-1	TRBD2	CASSLSLGAGTTDTQYF	TGCGCCAGCAGCCTGTCCCTCGGAGCGGGAACCACAGATACGCAGTATTTT
TRBJ2-7	few	TRBV6-5	.	CASSYSWRYEQYF	TGTGCCAGCAGTTACTCGTGGCGGTACGAGCAGTACTTC
TRBJ1-5	.	TRBV2	.	CASSAQGWNQPQHF	TGTGCCAGCAGCGCGCAGGGGTGGAATCAGCCCCAGCATTTT
TRBJ2-3	.	TRBV20-1	.	CSAWTKEGSTDTQYF	TGCAGTGCCTGGACTAAAGAGGGGTCCACAGATACGCAGTATTTT
TRBJ2-1	.	TRBV6-5	.	CASQAGSPRNNEQFF	TGTGCCAGCCAAGCGGGCTCTCCTAGGAACAATGAGCAGTTCTTC
TRBJ2-5	few	TRBV3-1	TRBD2	CASSQVGAGGRETQYF	TGTGCCAGCAGCCAAGTTGGGGCGGGAGGACGTGAGACCCAGTACTTC
TRBJ2-5	.	TRBV27	TRBD1	CASSPVQGNQETQYF	TGTGCCAGCAGTCCCGTACAGGGGAACCAAGAGACCCAGTACTTC
TRBJ1-6	few	TRBV2	TRBD1	CASRPGTGTNSPLHF	TGTGCCAGCAGACCCGGGACAGGGACTAATTCACCCCTCCACTTT
TRBJ1-1	few	TRBV3-1	.	CASSPEVTNAEAFF	TGTGCCAGCAGCCCGGAGGTCACGAACGCTGAAGCTTTCTTT
TRBJ1-2	.	TRBV20-1	.	CSAVEGLANYGYTF	TGCAGTGCCGTCGAGGGGTTGGCTAACTATGGCTACACCTTC
TRBJ2-7	once	TRBV20-1	.	CSARGVEEASYEQYF	TGCAGTGCACGTGGTGTTGAGGAGGCCTCCTACGAGCAGTACTTC
TRBJ2-7	.	TRBV7-9	.	CASSFPDDGSAEQYF	TGTGCCAGCAGCTTCCCCGATGACGGGTCGGCCGAGCAGTACTTC
TRBJ2-3	.	TRBV27	.	CASSPGLGHADTQYF	TGTGCCAGCAGCCCCGGTTTGGGGCATGCAGATACGCAGTATTTT
TRBJ1-1	.	TRBV6-5	TRBD1	CASSYGGGAGNAEAFF	TGTGCCAGCAGTTACGGAGGGGGCGCAGGGAACGCTGAAGCTTTCTTT
TRBJ2-4	few	TRBV15	.	CATSRDLGGNIQYF	TGTGCCACCAGCAGAGATCTGGGGGGAAACATTCAGTACTTC
TRBJ2-7	.	TRBV6-6	.	CASSYRATDEQYF	TGTGCCAGCAGTTATAGGGCGACGGACGAGCAGTACTTC